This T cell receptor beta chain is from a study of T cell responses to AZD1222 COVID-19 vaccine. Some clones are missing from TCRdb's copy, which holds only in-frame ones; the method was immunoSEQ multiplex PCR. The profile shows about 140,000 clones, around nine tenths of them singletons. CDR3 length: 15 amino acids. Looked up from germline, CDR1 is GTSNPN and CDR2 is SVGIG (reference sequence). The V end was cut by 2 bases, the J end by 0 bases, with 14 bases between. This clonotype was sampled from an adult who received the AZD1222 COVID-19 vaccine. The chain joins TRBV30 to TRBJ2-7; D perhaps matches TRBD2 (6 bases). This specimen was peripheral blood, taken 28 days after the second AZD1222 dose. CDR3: CAWSRTAGSSYEQYF. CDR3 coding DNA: TGTGCCTGGAGTCGTACCGCGGGAAGCTCCTACGAGCAGTACTTC.